Listed below are T cell receptor beta chains from one sample, sequenced in a study of blood T cell repertoires in COVID-19. This table comes from immunoSEQ multiplex PCR, and its TCRdb copy is limited to in-frame clones, with some not included. The data contain roughly 350,000 clones, 92% of them singletons. The sequencing sample was made of PBMCs or T cells enriched from blood (not recorded which). The receptors were gathered from a woman in her twenties or thirties who had recovered from COVID-19. The CDR3 runs from the conserved cysteine through the conserved F or W. A D gene is named only where the DNA matches it firmly. The size entry is marked missing in some rows and otherwise reads once, few, many or a size class.

cdr3_aa	cdr3_nt	clone_size	v_call	j_call	d_call
CASSPRDRGTPSSYEQYF	TGTGCCAGCAGCCCGAGGGACAGGGGGACACCAAGCTCCTACGAGCAGTACTTC	.	TRBV21-1	TRBJ2-7	.
CASSLTQVDTEAFF	TGTGCCAGCAGCTTAACCCAGGTGGACACTGAAGCTTTCTTT	.	TRBV7-8	TRBJ1-1	.
CASSDSFSSYNEQFF	TGTGCCAGCAGTGACTCGTTTAGCTCCTACAATGAGCAGTTCTTC	.	TRBV6-4	TRBJ2-1	.
CASRQRTSGANVLTF	TGTGCCAGCAGACAACGAACCTCTGGGGCCAACGTCCTGACTTTC	once	TRBV7-2	TRBJ2-6	.
CASSDELAGTSEQFF	TGTGCCAGCAGTGACGAACTAGCGGGGACATCGGAGCAGTTCTTC	few	TRBV2	TRBJ2-1	TRBD2
CASTQVGGTQPQHF	TGTGCCAGCACCCAGGTTGGGGGGACTCAGCCCCAGCATTTT	.	TRBV28	TRBJ1-5	.
CASSYQGRDSPLHF	TGTGCCAGCAGTTATCAGGGAAGGGATTCACCCCTCCACTTT	.	TRBV6-5	TRBJ1-6	.
CASSQLSRDGYTF	TGTGCCAGCAGCCAATTATCCAGGGATGGCTACACCTTC	.	TRBV3-1/TRBV3-2	TRBJ1-2	.
CASSLLQGLDTQYF	TGCGCCAGCAGCTTGTTGCAGGGGTTGGATACGCAGTATTTT	once	TRBV5-1	TRBJ2-3	.
CASSFRDRYQPQHF	TGTGCCAGCAGTTTCCGGGACAGATATCAGCCCCAGCATTTT	.	TRBV6-2/TRBV6-3	TRBJ1-5	TRBD1
CASSQGLAGVTDTQYF	TGCGCCAGCAGCCAGGGACTAGCGGGGGTAACAGATACGCAGTATTTT	.	TRBV4-1	TRBJ2-3	TRBD2
CASSLTDRNTEAFF	TGTGCCAGCAGCTTGACCGACAGGAACACTGAAGCTTTCTTT	.	TRBV5-8	TRBJ1-1	.
CASSPGGIDTQYF	TGTGCCAGCAGTCCAGGGGGTATCGATACGCAGTATTTT	.	TRBV6-5	TRBJ2-3	TRBD1
CASSAISQTLTEAFF	TGTGCCAGCAGCGCTATAAGCCAGACATTAACTGAAGCTTTCTTT	.	TRBV28	TRBJ1-1	.
CASSRQVQETQYF	TGTGCCAGCTCACGGCAGGTACAAGAGACCCAGTACTTC	.	TRBV18	TRBJ2-5	.
CASSVGLAGGTDTQYF	TGTGCCAGCAGTGTTGGACTAGCGGGAGGCACAGATACGCAGTATTTT	.	TRBV2	TRBJ2-3	TRBD2
CASSFRGQGTEAFF	TGCGCCAGCAGCTTCAGGGGCCAGGGCACTGAAGCTTTCTTT	.	TRBV5-1	TRBJ1-1	.
CASSLDRLTGELFF	TGTGCCAGCAGTCTGGACAGACTCACCGGGGAGCTGTTTTTT	.	TRBV27	TRBJ2-2	.
CASRPTSGPYEQYF	TGTGCCAGCAGACCGACTAGCGGCCCCTACGAGCAGTACTTC	.	TRBV6-5	TRBJ2-7	TRBD2
CASTREHEQYF	TGTGCCAGCACCAGGGAACACGAGCAGTACTTC	once	TRBV6-5	TRBJ2-7	.
CASSVAPGQNLNTGELFF	TGTGCCAGCAGCGTAGCGCCGGGACAGAACCTTAACACCGGGGAGCTGTTTTTT	.	TRBV9	TRBJ2-2	TRBD1
CASGDVNNEQFF	TGTGCCAGCGGAGACGTAAACAATGAGCAGTTCTTC	.	TRBV11-3	TRBJ2-1	.
CASSLTYNEKLFF	TGTGCCAGCAGTTTAACCTATAATGAAAAACTGTTTTTT	.	TRBV28	TRBJ1-4	.
CASSLIRKGVNEKLFF	TGTGCCAGCAGTTTAATTCGGAAGGGGGTCAATGAAAAACTGTTTTTT	.	TRBV28	TRBJ1-4	.
CASKRVYNSPLHF	TGTGCCAGCAAACGGGTTTATAATTCACCCCTCCACTTT	.	TRBV28	TRBJ1-6	.
CASSQGNSQEQYF	TGCGCCAGCAGCCAAGGGAACAGCCAAGAGCAGTACTTC	.	TRBV4-1	TRBJ2-7	.
CASGSENTEAFF	TGTGCCAGCGGCTCAGAGAACACTGAAGCTTTCTTT	.	TRBV9	TRBJ1-1	.
CSVEDRDTNYGYTF	TGCAGCGTTGAAGATCGGGACACTAACTATGGCTACACCTTC	few	TRBV29-1	TRBJ1-2	.
CASSYLNTGELFF	TGTGCCAGCAGTTACCTGAACACCGGGGAGCTGTTTTTT	.	TRBV6-2/TRBV6-3	TRBJ2-2	.
CASSFGQNYGYTF	TGTGCCAGCAGTTTTGGGCAGAACTATGGCTACACCTTC	.	TRBV27	TRBJ1-2	.
CASSPSGTSYEQYF	TGTGCCAGCAGCCCAAGCGGGACCTCCTACGAGCAGTACTTC	.	TRBV7-3	TRBJ2-7	TRBD2
CASSPVTGTNTEAFF	TGTGCCAGCAGCCCAGTAACAGGGACGAACACTGAAGCTTTCTTT	.	TRBV3-1/TRBV3-2	TRBJ1-1	.
CSGAGTGDNYGYTF	TGCAGCGGAGCCGGGACAGGGGACAACTATGGCTACACCTTC	.	TRBV29-1	TRBJ1-2	TRBD1
CASTVGTDDEKLFF	TGTGCCAGCACCGTCGGGACAGACGATGAAAAACTGTTTTTT	.	TRBV28	TRBJ1-4	TRBD1
CASSPRGNTEAFF	TGTGCCAGCAGCCCCCGAGGAAACACTGAAGCTTTCTTT	.	TRBV2	TRBJ1-1	.
CASSYQGFGLVETQYF	TGTGCCAGCAGTTACCAGGGTTTTGGGTTGGTGGAGACCCAGTACTTC	once	TRBV6-5	TRBJ2-5	.
CASSPQPGQDYEQYF	TGTGCCAGCAGCCCACAACCGGGACAGGACTACGAGCAGTACTTC	.	TRBV9	TRBJ2-7	TRBD1
CASSVGGMAIYEQYF	TGTGCCAGCAGTGTGGGGGGAATGGCGATCTACGAGCAGTACTTC	.	TRBV28	TRBJ2-7	.
CASSQATSGAYEQYF	TGCGCCAGCAGCCAGGCTACTAGCGGGGCCTACGAGCAGTACTTC	.	TRBV4-1	TRBJ2-7	TRBD2
CATRSRDIFEKLFF	TGTGCCACCCGGTCCCGGGACATTTTTGAAAAACTGTTTTTT	.	TRBV28	TRBJ1-4	.
CASSRPQGGYEQYF	TGTGCCAGCAGTAGACCCCAGGGTGGGTACGAGCAGTACTTC	.	TRBV28	TRBJ2-7	.
CASSYRTGGYEKLFF	TGTGCCAGCAGTTACCGTACAGGGGGATACGAAAAACTGTTTTTT	.	TRBV6-2/TRBV6-3	TRBJ1-4	TRBD1
CASSLDRYSNQPQHF	TGTGCCAGCAGTTTAGACAGGTATAGCAATCAGCCCCAGCATTTT	.	TRBV27	TRBJ1-5	.
CACNLGGTSNQPQHF	TGTGCCTGTAACTTGGGGGGAACTAGCAATCAGCCCCAGCATTTT	few	TRBV28	TRBJ1-5	.
CASSLPVSTIRNTIYF	TGTGCCAGCAGTTTGCCCGTTTCAACTATTCGAAACACCATATATTTT	.	TRBV28	TRBJ1-3	.
CASSGGTYGYTF	TGTGCCTCCTCAGGGGGCACCTATGGCTACACCTTC	.	TRBV30	TRBJ1-2	TRBD1
CASSPLTGANEQYF	TGTGCCAGCTCACCTCTGACAGGGGCAAACGAGCAGTACTTC	.	TRBV18	TRBJ2-7	TRBD1
CATSEPDGSSYNEQFF	TGTGCCACCAGTGAGCCCGACGGGAGCTCCTACAATGAGCAGTTCTTC	.	TRBV24-1	TRBJ2-1	.
CASSIKATGADNSPLHF	TGTGCCAGTAGTATTAAGGCGACAGGGGCCGATAATTCACCCCTCCACTTT	.	TRBV19	TRBJ1-6	TRBD1
CASSQGGLYQETQYF	TGTGCCAGCAGTCAGGGGGGTCTGTACCAAGAGACCCAGTACTTC	few	TRBV2	TRBJ2-5	.
CASSVGGGRAFTDTQYF	TGTGCCAGCAGCGTAGGGGGCGGGAGGGCCTTCACAGATACGCAGTATTTT	.	TRBV9	TRBJ2-3	TRBD2